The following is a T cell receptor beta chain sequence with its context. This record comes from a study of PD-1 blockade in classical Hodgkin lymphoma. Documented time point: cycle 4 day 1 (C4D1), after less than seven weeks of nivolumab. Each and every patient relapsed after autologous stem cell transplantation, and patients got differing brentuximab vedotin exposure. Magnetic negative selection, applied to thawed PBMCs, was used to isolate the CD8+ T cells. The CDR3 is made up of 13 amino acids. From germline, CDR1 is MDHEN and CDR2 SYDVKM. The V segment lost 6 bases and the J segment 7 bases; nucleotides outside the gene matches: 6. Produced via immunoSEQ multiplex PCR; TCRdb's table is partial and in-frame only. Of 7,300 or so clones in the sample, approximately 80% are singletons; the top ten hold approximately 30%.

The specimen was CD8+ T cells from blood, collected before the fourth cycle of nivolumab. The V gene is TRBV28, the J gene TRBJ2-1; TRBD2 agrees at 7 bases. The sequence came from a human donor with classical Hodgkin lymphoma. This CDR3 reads CASRGTGGNEQFF. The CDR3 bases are TGTGCCAGCAGGGGGACGGGGGGAAATGAGCAGTTCTTC.